This T cell receptor (beta chain) was identified during a study of shared clonotypes between healthy human individuals. The table came from immunoSEQ multiplex PCR; TCRdb's copy has only in-frame clones and leaves some out. Among roughly 530,000 clones, roughly 95% were seen once, and the ten largest hold under 0.06%. The germline V gene has CDR1 ENHRY and CDR2 SYGVKD. The CDR3 extends over 18 amino acids. J lost 2 bases, V lost 5 bases, and 11 bases had no gene match. The donor population consisted of healthy HIV-negative adults with no recent acute infections or vaccinations. The rearrangement links TRBV10-3 to TRBJ2-1; TRBD2 aligns across 11 bases. The sequenced sample consisted of naive CD4+ T cells sorted from blood. Subset defined: CD45RA+ positively selected. This clonotype was obtained from a woman aged 25 to 39 in good health. The CDR3 here is CAISHSGRGKSPYNEQFF. In DNA, the CDR3 is TGTGCCATCAGTCATAGCGGGAGGGGTAAAAGCCCCTACAATGAGCAGTTCTTC.